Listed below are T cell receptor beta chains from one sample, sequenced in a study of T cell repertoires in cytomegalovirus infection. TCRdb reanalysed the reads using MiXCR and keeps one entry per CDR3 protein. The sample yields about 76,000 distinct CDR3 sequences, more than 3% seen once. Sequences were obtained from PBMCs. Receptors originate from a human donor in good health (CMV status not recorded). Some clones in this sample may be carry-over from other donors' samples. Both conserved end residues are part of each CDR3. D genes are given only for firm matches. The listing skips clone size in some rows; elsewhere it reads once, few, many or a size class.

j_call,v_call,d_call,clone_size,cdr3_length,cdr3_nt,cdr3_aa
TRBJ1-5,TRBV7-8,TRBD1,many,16,TGTGCCAGCAGCTTAGCGCGACAGGGGGGGAATCAGCCCCAGCATTTT,CASSLARQGGNQPQHF
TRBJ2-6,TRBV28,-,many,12,TGTGCCAGCAGTCCAGTGGGGCGCGTCCTGACTTTC,CASSPVGRVLTF
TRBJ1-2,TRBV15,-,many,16,TGTGCCACCAGCAGCGTAAACAGGTCAAGAAACTATGGCTACACCTTC,CATSSVNRSRNYGYTF
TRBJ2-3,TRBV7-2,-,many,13,TGTGCCAGCAGCCAACGTCGAGCGGATACGCAGTATTTT,CASSQRRADTQYF
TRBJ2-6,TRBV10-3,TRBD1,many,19,TGTGCCATCAGCACCCACCGGGACAGGCCTTTCTCTGGGGCCAACGTCCTGACTTTC,CAISTHRDRPFSGANVLTF
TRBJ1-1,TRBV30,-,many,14,TGTGCCTGGAGTGTCGACCCCATGAACACTGAAGCTTTCTTT,CAWSVDPMNTEAFF
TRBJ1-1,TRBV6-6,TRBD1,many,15,TGTGCCAGCAGCCGTAGACAGGGGATGAACACTGAAGCTTTCTTT,CASSRRQGMNTEAFF
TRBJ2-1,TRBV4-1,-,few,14,TGCGCCAGCAGCCGGGCGGCAGGGTACAATGAGCAGTTCTTC,CASSRAAGYNEQFF
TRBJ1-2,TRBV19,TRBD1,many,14,TGTGCCAGTAGCCCGGACAGGGGGACGTATGGCTACACCTTC,CASSPDRGTYGYTF
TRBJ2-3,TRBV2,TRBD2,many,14,TGTGCCAGCGGAGTAGCGGGGGTGGGAGATACGCAGTATTTT,CASGVAGVGDTQYF
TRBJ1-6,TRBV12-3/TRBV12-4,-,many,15,TGTGCCAGCAGTGAACGGGGGGCGAATAATTCACCCCTCCACTTT,CASSERGANNSPLHF
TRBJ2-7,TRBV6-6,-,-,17,TGTGCCAGCAAACCTACGGGACAAAGCTTATCTCCCTACGAGCAGTACTTC,CASKPTGQSLSPYEQYF
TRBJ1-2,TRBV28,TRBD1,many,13,TGTGCCAGCACTCGAGGGACAGACTATGGCTACACCTTC,CASTRGTDYGYTF
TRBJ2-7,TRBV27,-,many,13,TGTGCCAGCAGTTTATCGAACTCCTACGAGCAGTACTTC,CASSLSNSYEQYF
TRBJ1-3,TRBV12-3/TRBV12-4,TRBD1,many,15,TGTGCCAGCAGAACGACAGGGATGTCTGGAAACACCATATATTTT,CASRTTGMSGNTIYF
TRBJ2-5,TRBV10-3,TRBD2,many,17,TGTGCCATCAGCTTCGATCCGGGACTAGCGGGGCAAGAGACCCAGTACTTC,CAISFDPGLAGQETQYF
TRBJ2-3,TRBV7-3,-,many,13,TGTGCCAGCAGCTTATTCGGGACAGATACGCAGTATTTT,CASSLFGTDTQYF
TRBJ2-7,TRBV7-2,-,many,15,TGTGCCAGCAGCCCAGGGGTACGCGCCTCCTACGAGCAGTACTTC,CASSPGVRASYEQYF
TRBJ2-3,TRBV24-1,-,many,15,TGTGCCACCAGTGATTTGTTGGGGGGGCTAGATACGCAGTATTTT,CATSDLLGGLDTQYF
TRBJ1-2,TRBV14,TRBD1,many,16,TGTGCCAGCAGCCCGCCCACAGGGGGCCCTTTGTATGGCTACACCTTC,CASSPPTGGPLYGYTF
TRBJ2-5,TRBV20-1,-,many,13,TGCAGTGCCACGAGTCCGGCAAGCGAGACCCAGTACTTC,CSATSPASETQYF
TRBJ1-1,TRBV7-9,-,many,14,TGTGCCAGCAGCTTAGGACAGAAGTTGACTGAAGCTTTCTTT,CASSLGQKLTEAFF
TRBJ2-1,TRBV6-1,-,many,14,TGTGCCAGCAGTGAAGGTATTACCTACAATGAGCAGTTCTTC,CASSEGITYNEQFF
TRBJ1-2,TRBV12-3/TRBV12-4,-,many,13,TGTGCCAGCAGCAATCAGGGGAACTATGGCTACACCTTC,CASSNQGNYGYTF
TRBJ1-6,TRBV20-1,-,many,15,TGCAGTGCTAGATTGCCGCCGGAACCGGTTTCACCCCTCCACTTT,CSARLPPEPVSPLHF
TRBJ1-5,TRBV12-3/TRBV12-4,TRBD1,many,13,TGTGCCACAGGACAGGTTAGCAATCAGCCCCAGCATTTT,CATGQVSNQPQHF
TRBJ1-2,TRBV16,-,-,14,TGTGTCAGCAGCCAATCGGGGGTCGTGGATGGCTACACCTTC,CVSSQSGVVDGYTF
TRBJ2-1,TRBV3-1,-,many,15,TGTGCCAGCAGCCAAGATGCCACTCTAGCCCATGAGCAGTTCTTC,CASSQDATLAHEQFF
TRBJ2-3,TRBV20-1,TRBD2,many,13,TGCAGTGACTTACTAGCGAGCACAGATACGCAGTATTTT,CSDLLASTDTQYF
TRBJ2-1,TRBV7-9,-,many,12,TGTGCCAGCAGCCCCCAAGCCGGTGAGCAGTTCTTC,CASSPQAGEQFF
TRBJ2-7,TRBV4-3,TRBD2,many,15,TGCGCCAGCAGCCCGGGGACTAGCGGAACCTACGAGCAGTACTTC,CASSPGTSGTYEQYF
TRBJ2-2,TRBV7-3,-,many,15,TGTGCCAGCAGCCCAAAGTGGGGAGACACCGGGGAGCTGTTTTTT,CASSPKWGDTGELFF
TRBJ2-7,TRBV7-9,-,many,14,TGTGCCAGCAGCGGGAGGGACAGTTCCTACGAGCAGTACTTC,CASSGRDSSYEQYF
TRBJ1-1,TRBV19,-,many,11,TGTGCCAGTAGTACAATGGCTGAAGCTTTCTTT,CASSTMAEAFF
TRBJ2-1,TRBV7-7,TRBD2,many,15,TGTGCTAGCAGCCCCACTAGCGGGGGGGCCAGTGAGCAGTTCTTC,CASSPTSGGASEQFF
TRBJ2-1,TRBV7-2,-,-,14,TGTGCCAGCAGCTTAGGGACCGTAACCAATGAGCAGTTCTTC,CASSLGTVTNEQFF
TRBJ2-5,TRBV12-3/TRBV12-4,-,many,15,TGTGCCAGCAGTCCCACTCCGGGGGGCGGTGAGACCCAGTACTTC,CASSPTPGGGETQYF
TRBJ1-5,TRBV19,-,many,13,TGTGCCAGTAGGGGGATGGGCAATCAGCCCCAGCATTTT,CASRGMGNQPQHF
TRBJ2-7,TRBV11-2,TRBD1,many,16,TGTGCCAGCAGCTTAGCGCCAACAGGGGGCTCCTACGAGCAGTACTTC,CASSLAPTGGSYEQYF
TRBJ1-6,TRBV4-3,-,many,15,TGCGCCAGCAGCCAAGATGGAACGGAGACTTCACCCCTCCACTTT,CASSQDGTETSPLHF
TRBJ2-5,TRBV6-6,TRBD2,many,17,TGTGCCAGCAGTTACTGGGCTAGCGGGGGGCCAGGAGAGACCCAGTACTTC,CASSYWASGGPGETQYF
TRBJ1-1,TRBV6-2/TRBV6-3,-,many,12,TGTGCCAGCAGTAACAGGGCAGTTGAAGCTTTCTTT,CASSNRAVEAFF
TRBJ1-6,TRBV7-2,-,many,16,TGTGCCAGCACCGAACCACCGGGACGGAGCAATTCACCCCTCCACTTT,CASTEPPGRSNSPLHF
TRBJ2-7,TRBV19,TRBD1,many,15,TGTGCCAGTAGTATGAGGGACAGGATCCCTCACGAGCAGTACTTC,CASSMRDRIPHEQYF
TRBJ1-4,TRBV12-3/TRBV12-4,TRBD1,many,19,TGTGCCAGCAGTTTCATGTCGGGACAGGGGCCCCCAACTAATGAAAAACTGTTTTTT,CASSFMSGQGPPTNEKLFF
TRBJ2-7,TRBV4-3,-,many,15,TGCGCCAGCAGCCCCTCCCCCCGACAGACCTACGAGCAGTACTTC,CASSPSPRQTYEQYF
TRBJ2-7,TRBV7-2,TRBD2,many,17,TGTGCCAGCTCCCGGTCTAGCGGGGGGAAAAGCTCCTACGAGCAGTACTTC,CASSRSSGGKSSYEQYF
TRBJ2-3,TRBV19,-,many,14,TGTGCCAGTAGGAGGTCGGCTAGCACAGATACGCAGTATTTT,CASRRSASTDTQYF
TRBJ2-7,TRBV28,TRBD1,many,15,TGTGCCAGCCACAGTTTCCGGACAGGGATCTACGAGCAGTACTTC,CASHSFRTGIYEQYF
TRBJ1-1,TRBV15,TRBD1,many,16,TGTGCCACCAGCAGAGAACAGGGGCGAAGGAACACTGAAGCTTTCTTT,CATSREQGRRNTEAFF